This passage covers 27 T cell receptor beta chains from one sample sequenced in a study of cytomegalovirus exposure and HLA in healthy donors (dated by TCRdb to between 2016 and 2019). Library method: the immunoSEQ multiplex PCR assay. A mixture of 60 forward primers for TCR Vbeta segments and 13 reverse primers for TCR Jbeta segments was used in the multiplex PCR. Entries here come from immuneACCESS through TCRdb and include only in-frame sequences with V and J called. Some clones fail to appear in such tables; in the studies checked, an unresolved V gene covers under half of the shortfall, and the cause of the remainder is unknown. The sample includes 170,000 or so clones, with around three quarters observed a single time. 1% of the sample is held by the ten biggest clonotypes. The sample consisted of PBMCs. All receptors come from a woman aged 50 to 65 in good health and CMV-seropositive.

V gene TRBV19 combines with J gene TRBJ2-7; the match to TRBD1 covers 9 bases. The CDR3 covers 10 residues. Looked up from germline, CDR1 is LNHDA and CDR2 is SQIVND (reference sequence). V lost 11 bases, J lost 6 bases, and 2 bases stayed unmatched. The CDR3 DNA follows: TGTGCCGGGACAGGGCTCGAGCAGTACTTC. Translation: CAGTGLEQYF.

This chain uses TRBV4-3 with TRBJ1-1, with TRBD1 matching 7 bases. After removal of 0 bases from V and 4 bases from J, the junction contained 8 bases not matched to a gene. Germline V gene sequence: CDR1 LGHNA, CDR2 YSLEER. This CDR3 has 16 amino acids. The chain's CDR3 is CASSQDPTGMGTEAFF. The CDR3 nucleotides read TGCGCCAGCAGCCAAGACCCGACAGGGATGGGCACTGAAGCTTTCTTT.

DNA for the CDR3: TGTGCCAGTAGCCAGAAGCAGGGGGGTGGTAATCAGCCCCAGCATTTT. This sequence encodes CASSQKQGGGNQPQHF. The chain is built from TRBV19 and TRBJ1-5; 7 positions match TRBD1. This CDR3 has 16 amino acids. CDR1 is LNHDA and CDR2 is SQIVND in the germline V gene (reference sequence). The junction had 12 bases not matched to a gene; V was cut back by 6 bases and J by 4 bases.

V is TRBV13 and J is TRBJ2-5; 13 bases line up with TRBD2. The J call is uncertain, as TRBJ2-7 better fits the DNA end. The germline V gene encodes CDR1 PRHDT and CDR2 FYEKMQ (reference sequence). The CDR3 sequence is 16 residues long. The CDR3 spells CASSGRLAGGTYEQYF. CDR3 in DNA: TGTGCCAGCAGCGGCCGACTAGCGGGGGGAACCTACGAGCAGTACTTC.

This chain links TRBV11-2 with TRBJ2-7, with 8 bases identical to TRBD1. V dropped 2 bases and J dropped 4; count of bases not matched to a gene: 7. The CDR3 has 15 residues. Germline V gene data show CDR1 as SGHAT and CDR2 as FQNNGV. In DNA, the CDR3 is TGTGCCAGCAGCTTATCGGGACAGGCAGTGTACGAGCAGTACTTC. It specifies CASSLSGQAVYEQYF.

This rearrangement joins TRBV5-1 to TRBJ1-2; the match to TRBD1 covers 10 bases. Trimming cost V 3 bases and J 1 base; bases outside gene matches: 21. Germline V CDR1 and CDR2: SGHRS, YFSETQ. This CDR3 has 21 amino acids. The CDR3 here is CASSSAGRRDRGSRGNYGYTF. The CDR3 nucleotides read TGCGCCAGCAGCTCCGCCGGGCGCCGGGACAGGGGTAGCAGGGGTAACTATGGCTACACCTTC.

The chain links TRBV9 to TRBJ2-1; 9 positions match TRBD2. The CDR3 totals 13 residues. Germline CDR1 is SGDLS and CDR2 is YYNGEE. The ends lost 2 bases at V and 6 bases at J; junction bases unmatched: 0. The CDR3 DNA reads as TGTGCCAGCAGCGTGACTAGCGGCAATGAGCAGTTCTTC. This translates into CASSVTSGNEQFF.

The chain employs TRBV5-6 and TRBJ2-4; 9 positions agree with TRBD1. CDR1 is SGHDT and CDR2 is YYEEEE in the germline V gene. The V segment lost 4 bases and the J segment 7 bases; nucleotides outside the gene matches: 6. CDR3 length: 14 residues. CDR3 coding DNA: TGTGCCAGCAGCCAAAAACAGGGGGCCAACATTCAGTACTTC. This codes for CASSQKQGANIQYF.

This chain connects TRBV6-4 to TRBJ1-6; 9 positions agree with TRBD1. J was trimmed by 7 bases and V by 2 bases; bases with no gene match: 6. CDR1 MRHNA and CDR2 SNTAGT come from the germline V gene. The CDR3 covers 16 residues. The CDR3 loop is CASSDRGQGLNSPLHF. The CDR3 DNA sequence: TGTGCCAGCAGTGACCGTGGACAGGGGCTGAATTCACCCCTCCACTTT.

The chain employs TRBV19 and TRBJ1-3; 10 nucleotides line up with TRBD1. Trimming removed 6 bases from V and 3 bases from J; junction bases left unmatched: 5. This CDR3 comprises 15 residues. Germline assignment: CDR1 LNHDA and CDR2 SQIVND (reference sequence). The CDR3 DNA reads TGTGCCAGTAGCCGACAGGGGGCTAATGGAAACACCATATATTTT. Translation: CASSRQGANGNTIYF.

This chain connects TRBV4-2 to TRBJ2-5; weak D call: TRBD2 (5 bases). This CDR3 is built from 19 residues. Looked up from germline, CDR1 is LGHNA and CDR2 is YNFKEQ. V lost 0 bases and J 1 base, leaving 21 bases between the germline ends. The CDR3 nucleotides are TGTGCCAGCAGCCAAGAGGAGGTTGCGTCATGGGGTGGCCAAGAGACCCAGTACTTC. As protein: CASSQEEVASWGGQETQYF.

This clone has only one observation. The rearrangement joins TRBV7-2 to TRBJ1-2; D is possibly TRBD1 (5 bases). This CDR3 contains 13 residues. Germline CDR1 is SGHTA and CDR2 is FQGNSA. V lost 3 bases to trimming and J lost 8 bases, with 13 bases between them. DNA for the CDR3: TGTGCCAGCAGCTTCGGGCAGGGCTTAGGCTACACCTTC. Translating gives CASSFGQGLGYTF.

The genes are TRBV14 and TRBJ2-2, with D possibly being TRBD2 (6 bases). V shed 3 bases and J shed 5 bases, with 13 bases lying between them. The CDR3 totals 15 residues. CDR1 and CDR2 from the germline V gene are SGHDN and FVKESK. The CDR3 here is CASSQGPGRTGELFF. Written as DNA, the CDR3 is TGTGCCAGCAGCCAGGGCCCAGGGAGGACCGGGGAGCTGTTTTTT. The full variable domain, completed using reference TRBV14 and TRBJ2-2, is EAGVTQFPSHSVIEKGQTVTLRCDPISGHDNLYWYRRVMGKEIKFLLHFVKESKQDESGMPNNRFLAERTGGTYSTLKVQPAELEDSGVYFCASSQGPGRTGELFFGEGSRLTVL.

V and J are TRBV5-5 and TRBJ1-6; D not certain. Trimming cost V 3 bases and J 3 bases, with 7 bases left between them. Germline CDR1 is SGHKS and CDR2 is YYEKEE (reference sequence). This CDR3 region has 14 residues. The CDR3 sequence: CASSYGIYNSPLHF. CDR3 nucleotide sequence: TGTGCCAGCAGCTACGGGATCTATAATTCACCCCTCCACTTT.

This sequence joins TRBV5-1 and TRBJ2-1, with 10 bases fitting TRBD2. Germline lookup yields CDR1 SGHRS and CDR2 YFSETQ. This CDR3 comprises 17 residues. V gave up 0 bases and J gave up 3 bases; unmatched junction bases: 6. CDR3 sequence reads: CASSLEPSGSIYNEQFF. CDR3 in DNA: TGCGCCAGCAGCTTGGAGCCTAGCGGGAGTATCTACAATGAGCAGTTCTTC.

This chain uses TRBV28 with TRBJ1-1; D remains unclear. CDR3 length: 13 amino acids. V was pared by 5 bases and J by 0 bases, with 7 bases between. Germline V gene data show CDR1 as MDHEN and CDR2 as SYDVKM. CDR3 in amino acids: CASSALMNTEAFF. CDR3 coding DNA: TGTGCCAGCAGTGCTCTAATGAACACTGAAGCTTTCTTT.

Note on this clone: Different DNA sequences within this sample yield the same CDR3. The CDR3 loop is CASSRLTGGNSPLHF. The CDR3 DNA sequence: TGTGCCAGCAGCAGATTAACAGGGGGTAATTCACCCCTCCACTTT. The chain couples TRBV6-5 to TRBJ1-6; 8 positions agree with TRBD1. The germline gives CDR1 MNHEY, CDR2 SVGAGI. V lost 6 bases and J lost 6; bases outside the gene matches: 7. This CDR3 contains 15 residues.

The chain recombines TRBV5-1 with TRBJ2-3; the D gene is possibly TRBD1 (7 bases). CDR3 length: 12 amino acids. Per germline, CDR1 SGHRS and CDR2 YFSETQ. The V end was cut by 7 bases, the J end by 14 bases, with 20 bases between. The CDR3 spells CASGTGQGGRYF. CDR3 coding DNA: TGCGCCAGCGGTACAGGGCAGGGGGGAAGGTATTTT. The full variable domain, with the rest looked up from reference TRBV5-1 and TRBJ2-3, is KAGVTQTPRYLIKTRGQQVTLSCSPISGHRSVSWYQQTPGQGLQFLFEYFSETQRNKGNFPGRFSGRQFSNSRSEMNVSTLELGDSALYLCASGTGQGGRYFGPGTRLTVL.

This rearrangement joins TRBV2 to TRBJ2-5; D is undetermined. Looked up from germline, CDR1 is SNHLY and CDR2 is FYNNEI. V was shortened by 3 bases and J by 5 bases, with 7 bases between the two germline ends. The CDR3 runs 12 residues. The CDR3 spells CASSDSEETQYF. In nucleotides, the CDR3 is TGTGCCAGCAGTGATTCCGAGGAGACCCAGTACTTC.

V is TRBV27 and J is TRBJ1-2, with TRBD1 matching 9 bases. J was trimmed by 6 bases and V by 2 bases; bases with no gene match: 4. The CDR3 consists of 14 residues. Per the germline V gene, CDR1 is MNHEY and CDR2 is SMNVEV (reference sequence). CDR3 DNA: TGTGCCAGCAGTTTACGGACAGGGGCGGATGGCTACACCTTC. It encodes CASSLRTGADGYTF.

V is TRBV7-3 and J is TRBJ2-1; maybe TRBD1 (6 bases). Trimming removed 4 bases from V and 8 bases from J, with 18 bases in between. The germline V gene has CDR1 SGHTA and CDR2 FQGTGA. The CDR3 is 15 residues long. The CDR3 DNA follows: TGTGCCAGCAGCTCCAGGGCGCAGGGGCTGGATGAGCAGTTCTTC. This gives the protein CASSSRAQGLDEQFF.

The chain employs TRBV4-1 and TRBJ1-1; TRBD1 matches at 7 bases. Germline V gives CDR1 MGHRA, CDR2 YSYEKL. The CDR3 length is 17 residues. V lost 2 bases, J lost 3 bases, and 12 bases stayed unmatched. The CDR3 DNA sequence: TGCGCCAGCAGCCAACGTAGTCTGGGACAGACCTACACTGAAGCTTTCTTT. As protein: CASSQRSLGQTYTEAFF.

As DNA, the CDR3 is TGTGCCTGGTGGTTCCGGAGGACTTTTCGCTCTGGGGCCAACGTCCTGACTTTC. Protein: CAWWFRRTFRSGANVLTF. The chain recombines TRBV30 with TRBJ2-6; D perhaps matches TRBD2 (5 bases). The V gene lost 5 bases and the J gene lost 0 bases, with 20 bases spanning the gap. CDR1 is GTSNPN and CDR2 is SVGIG in the germline V gene (reference sequence). The CDR3 sequence is 18 residues long.

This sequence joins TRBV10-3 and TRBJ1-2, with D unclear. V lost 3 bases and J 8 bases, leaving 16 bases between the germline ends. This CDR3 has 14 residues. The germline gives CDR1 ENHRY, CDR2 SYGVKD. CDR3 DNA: TGTGCCATCAGTGATACGGCTAGGTCTGGGGGCTACACCTTC. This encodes CAISDTARSGGYTF.

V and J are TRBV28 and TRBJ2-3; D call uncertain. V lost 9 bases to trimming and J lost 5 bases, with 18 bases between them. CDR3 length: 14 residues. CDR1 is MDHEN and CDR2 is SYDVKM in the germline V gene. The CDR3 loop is CASKSAGIIDTQYF. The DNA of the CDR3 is TGTGCCAGTAAGTCGGCAGGTATTATAGATACGCAGTATTTT.

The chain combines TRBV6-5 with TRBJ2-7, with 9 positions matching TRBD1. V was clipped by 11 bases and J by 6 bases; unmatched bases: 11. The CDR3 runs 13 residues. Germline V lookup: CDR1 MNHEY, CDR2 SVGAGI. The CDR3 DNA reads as TGTGCCGGGGGACCAACAGGGGGCGGCGAGCAGTACTTC. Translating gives CAGGPTGGGEQYF.

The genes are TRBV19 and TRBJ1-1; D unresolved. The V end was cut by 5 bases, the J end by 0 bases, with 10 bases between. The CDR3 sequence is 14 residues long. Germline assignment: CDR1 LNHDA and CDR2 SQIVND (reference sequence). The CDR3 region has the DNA TGTGCCAGTAGTGAACAGCTTCTGAACACTGAAGCTTTCTTT. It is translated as CASSEQLLNTEAFF.